This TCR beta chain was retrieved from a study of blood T cell repertoires in COVID-19. Study-level background: Researchers got acute and convalescent COVID-19 samples from the United States, Italy and Spain. PBMCs, B-cell-depleted T cells, or T cells provided the cDNA or gDNA that made up the material.

The CDR3 is 14 residues long. Trimming took 7 bases from V and 2 from J; bases not matched to a gene: 8. Germline V lookup: CDR1 MNHEY, CDR2 SVGAGI. Per the authors' pipeline: Amplified reference gene primers provided the basis for estimating nucleated cell counts. Profiled with immunoSEQ multiplex PCR; TCRdb holds only in-frame clones, not every one. The DNA gave D and trimming, while V, J and clone size come from that table. The sample comprises about 100,000 clones, around four fifths of which are singletons, and under 35% rests with the top ten. The V and J genes are TRBV6-5 and TRBJ2-7; 7 nucleotides agree with TRBD2. Sequencing was carried out using peripheral blood. This sequence originates from a man aged 65 to 79 with active or convalescent COVID-19. The CDR3 reads CASNREGRTYEQYF. The CDR3, as DNA: TGTGCCAGCAATAGGGAGGGGCGCACCTACGAGCAGTACTTC.